This T cell receptor beta chain was captured in a study of shared clonotypes between healthy human individuals. About the research overall: CD4 naive and CD4 memory each took three plates per donor, while CD8 naive took two and CD8 memory one.

On this clone itself: Antigen: not known.

Findings of the study overall: In having few donors, the study represented limited genetic and exposure-history diversity. Incompleteness in sorted-subset sequencing, despite large depth, was shown by rarefaction.

The authors distributed each subset's genomic DNA evenly over several immunoSEQ plates. Repertoires were generated with immunoSEQ multiplex PCR, while TCRdb's copy carries only in-frame clones and drops some. Among 85,000 to 100,000 clones listed, 60% to 70% were seen once. V was clipped by 5 bases and J by 8 bases; unmatched bases: 6. There are 14 residues in the CDR3. The germline gives CDR1 MGHDK, CDR2 SYGVNS. This clonotype was sampled from a man aged 25-40 years in good health. V is TRBV25-1 and J is TRBJ2-1; 10 positions agree with TRBD2. Sequencing input: memory CD8+ T cells sorted from blood. Subset specified: CD45RO+ cells pooled with CCR7-negative TemRA cells. This chain's CDR3 is CASSPASGSDEQFF. The CDR3 DNA reads TGTGCCAGCAGTCCCGCTAGCGGGAGCGATGAGCAGTTCTTC.